One and the same sample provided the 12 T cell receptor beta chains below, sequenced in a study of T cell changes during pregnancy in multiple sclerosis. The method was immunoSEQ multiplex PCR; TCRdb's version includes in-frame clones alone and lacks a portion of them. The profile shows more than 20,000 clones, 85% of them singletons. The sample was CD8+ T cells from peripheral blood mononuclear cells, taken in the first trimester of pregnancy. These TCRs come from a female donor in good health, enrolled as a control in a pregnancy study.

The chain has TRBV7-9 and TRBJ2-1; D is possibly TRBD2 (5 bases). Trimming cost V 3 bases and J 11 bases, with 11 bases left between them. CDR1 is SEHNR and CDR2 is FQNEAQ in the germline V gene (reference sequence). The CDR3 length is 12 residues. CDR3 DNA: TGTGCCAGCAGCTTGGGAGTGACGAAGCAGTTCTTC. Translation gives CASSLGVTKQFF.

The chain combines TRBV7-2 with TRBJ2-3, with 12 positions matching TRBD2. The CDR3 extends over 16 amino acids. Germline V gives CDR1 SGHTA, CDR2 FQGNSA. The junction had 2 bases not matched to a gene; V was cut back by 1 base and J by 3 bases. CDR3 DNA: TGTGCCAGCAGCTTAGGGCTAGCGGGGGGGACAGATACGCAGTATTTT. Protein product: CASSLGLAGGTDTQYF.

The chain recombines TRBV13 with TRBJ2-1; D perhaps matches TRBD2 (5 bases). The CDR3 loop spans 13 amino acids. The ends were cut back, 0 bases at V and 9 bases at J, with 9 bases in the middle. Germline lookup yields CDR1 PRHDT and CDR2 FYEKMQ (reference sequence). Here the CDR3 reads CASSLGLGGEQFF. As DNA, the CDR3 is TGTGCCAGCAGCTTAGGCCTTGGAGGTGAGCAGTTCTTC.

This chain connects TRBV13 to TRBJ2-7; possible D gene TRBD2, 6 bases. CDR3 length: 12 residues. V was shortened by 2 bases and J by 6 bases, with 8 bases between the two germline ends. The germline V gene has CDR1 PRHDT and CDR2 FYEKMQ (reference sequence). The CDR3 is CASSLLGGEQYF. The CDR3 DNA reads TGTGCCAGCAGCTTATTGGGAGGCGAGCAGTACTTC.

This chain joins TRBV4-1 and TRBJ1-1, with 8 bases matching TRBD1. The CDR3 runs 16 residues. Germline V gene sequence: CDR1 MGHRA, CDR2 YSYEKL. V trimming: 0 bases; J trimming: 1 base; junction bases outside the gene matches: 4. Here the CDR3 reads CASSQDSGTGNTEAFF. CDR3 DNA sequence: TGCGCCAGCAGCCAAGATTCCGGGACAGGGAACACTGAAGCTTTCTTT.

The chain recombines TRBV28 with TRBJ2-5, with D perhaps matching TRBD2 (6 bases). Germline V CDR1 and CDR2: MDHEN, SYDVKM. The CDR3 covers 15 residues. V lost 3 bases and J lost 5, with 16 bases in between. CDR3 nucleotides: TGTGCCAGCAGTTTTATCGGGAGTGGGGGGGAGACCCAGTACTTC. It encodes CASSFIGSGGETQYF. The full variable domain, completed using reference TRBV28 and TRBJ2-5, is DVKVTQSSRYLVKRTGEKVFLECVQDMDHENMFWYRQDPGLGLRLIYFSYDVKMKEKGDIPEGYSVSREKKERFSLILESASTNQTSMYLCASSFIGSGGETQYFGPGTRLLVL.

The chain uses TRBV27 and TRBJ2-7; a weak D match, TRBD2 (5 bases). The CDR3 totals 11 residues. Germline CDR1 is MNHEY and CDR2 is SMNVEV (reference sequence). V shed 8 bases and J shed 4 bases, with 9 bases lying between them. The CDR3 DNA is TGTGCCAGCCAAAGCGGTTACGAGCAGTACTTC. It specifies CASQSGYEQYF.

The chain recombines TRBV6-5 with TRBJ2-5, with D perhaps TRBD1 (6 bases). The closer fit of TRBJ2-7 to the DNA end suggests the J call may be wrong. Germline V gene lookup returns CDR1 MNHEY and CDR2 SVGAGI. The CDR3 length is 15 residues. In DNA form, the CDR3 reads TGTGCCAGCAGTTACTCACCTGGGGCAGGGGACGAGCAGTACTTC. Translating it yields CASSYSPGAGDEQYF.

The chain links TRBV9 to TRBJ2-3, with 9 bases aligning to TRBD2. The germline V gene encodes CDR1 SGDLS and CDR2 YYNGEE. Trimming removed 5 bases from V and 4 bases from J; junction bases left unmatched: 11. The CDR3 loop spans 16 amino acids. DNA for the CDR3: TGTGCCAGCAGAAGAGCCGGGGGCGGGGGGGCAGATACGCAGTATTTT. It specifies CASRRAGGGGADTQYF.

The J gene is TRBJ1-5, the V gene TRBV5-1; 7 bases match TRBD1. Germline V gene lookup returns CDR1 SGHRS and CDR2 YFSETQ. After removal of 4 bases from V and 7 bases from J, the junction contained 11 bases not matched to a gene. This CDR3 comprises 15 residues. In nucleotides, the CDR3 is TGCGCCAGCAGCCCGGGCGGGCAGGGGGACCAGCCCCAGCATTTT. As protein: CASSPGGQGDQPQHF.

This rearrangement joins TRBV30 to TRBJ2-1; 10 bases agree with TRBD2. The germline CDR1 and CDR2 sequences are GTSNPN and SVGIG (reference sequence). V shed 5 bases and J 9 bases; nucleotides not matched to a gene: 10. The CDR3 runs 14 residues. The CDR3 sequence is CAWRLAGEVVEQFF. Here the CDR3 DNA reads TGTGCCTGGCGTCTAGCGGGAGAAGTAGTTGAGCAGTTCTTC.

This clone was picked up one time. This chain joins TRBV27 and TRBJ2-4, with no clear D. The CDR3 has 17 amino acids. Germline V gives CDR1 MNHEY, CDR2 SMNVEV (reference sequence). Trimming cost V 0 bases and J 0 bases, with 12 bases left between them. Here the CDR3 reads CASSLSSTVLAKNIQYF. Written as DNA, the CDR3 is TGTGCCAGCAGTTTATCGAGCACAGTCCTAGCCAAAAACATTCAGTACTTC.